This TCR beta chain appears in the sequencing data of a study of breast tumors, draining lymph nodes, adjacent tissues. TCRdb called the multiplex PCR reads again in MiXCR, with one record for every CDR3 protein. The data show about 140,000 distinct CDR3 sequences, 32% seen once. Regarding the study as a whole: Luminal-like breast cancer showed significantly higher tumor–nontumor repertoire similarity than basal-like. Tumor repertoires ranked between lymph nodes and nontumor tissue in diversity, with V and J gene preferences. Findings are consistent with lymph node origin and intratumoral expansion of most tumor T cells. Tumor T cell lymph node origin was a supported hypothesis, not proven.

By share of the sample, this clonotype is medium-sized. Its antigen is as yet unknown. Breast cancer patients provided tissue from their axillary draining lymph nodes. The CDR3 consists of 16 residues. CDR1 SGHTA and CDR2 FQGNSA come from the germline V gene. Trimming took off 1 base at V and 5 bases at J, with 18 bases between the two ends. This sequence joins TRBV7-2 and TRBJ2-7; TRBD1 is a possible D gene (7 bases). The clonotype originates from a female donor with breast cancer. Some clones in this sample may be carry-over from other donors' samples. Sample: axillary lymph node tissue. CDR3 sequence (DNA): TGTGCCAGCAGCTTAGGGGGGTCAGGGGGGCGTGACGAGCAGTACTTC. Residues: CASSLGGSGGRDEQYF.